The subject of this entry is one T cell receptor beta chain. The V gene's germline CDR1 is SNHLY and CDR2 FYNNEI. V lost 10 bases, J lost 2 bases, and 7 bases stayed unmatched. This CDR3 has 14 residues. The entry originates in a study of identical twins. MiXCR, applied by TCRdb to the 5' RACE reads, yields one record per CDR3 protein. The sample yields around 960,000 distinct CDR3 sequences, approximately 13% seen once. These data are also associated with another study on yellow fever vaccine responses in identical twins.

The chain joins TRBV2 to TRBJ2-2; 7 nucleotides line up with TRBD1. The source material was PBMCs. The clonotype was recovered from a woman in her late teens or twenties in good health. CDR3 bases: TGTGCCACTAGGGACAGATTAAACACCGGGGAGCTGTTTTTT. Translated: CATRDRLNTGELFF.